The sequence of this T cell receptor (beta chain) was determined in a study of cytomegalovirus exposure and HLA in healthy donors. Overall study context: There were about 85 million unique TCRs (from HLA-typed donors) in an early data release. Overall study findings and caveats: Later examination showed HLA-associated TCR beta chains had greater clonal expansion than equally common others. The likely origin of a cluster of highly shared sequence variants was a sequencing artifact. HLA-A and HLA-B allele assignments for most subjects were reportedly predicted accurately using TCR beta sequences.

About this clone itself: What it binds is not known.

Germline CDR1 is SQVTM and CDR2 is ANQGSEA. Trimming took 4 bases from V and 0 from J, leaving 16 bases between them. CDR3 length equals 15 residues. Primers: 60 Vbeta forward and 13 Jbeta reverse. Clones were sequenced by immunoSEQ multiplex PCR, and TCRdb holds only the in-frame ones, with some missing. Seen here are 120,000 or so clones, around 77% observed once, and the top ten hold about 3.9%. Sequenced material: PBMCs. This receptor was taken from a human donor in good health. V gene TRBV29-1 combines with J gene TRBJ2-7; possibly TRBD1 for D (5 bases). The CDR3 nucleotides read TGCAGCGTTGTAAGAACAGGCACCCTCTCCTACGAGCAGTACTTC. Residues: CSVVRTGTLSYEQYF.